Here is one TCR beta chain with its context. V was pared by 6 bases and J by 3 bases, with 3 bases between. This CDR3 has 10 residues. Germline V gene lookup returns CDR1 SQVTM and CDR2 ANQGSEA. This entry is derived from a study of CD8+ T cells in alopecia areata. After isolation, RNA underwent reverse transcription to generate cDNA as the sequencing template. The assay was immunoSEQ multiplex PCR, and TCRdb's table has in-frame clones only and misses some. The data hold about 180,000 clones, with approximately 62% observed a single time. The sample in question was CD4+ T cells sorted from blood, obtained at week 0. This receptor was taken from a human donor with alopecia areata. This chain connects TRBV29-1 to TRBJ1-5; no firm D call. The CDR3 sequence is CSVYNQPQHF. As DNA, the CDR3 is TGCAGCGTATACAATCAGCCCCAGCATTTT.